The clone carrying this T cell receptor (beta chain) was counted a few times. This sample is part of a study of patients and donors after allogeneic stem cell transplantation. MiXCR was run by TCRdb on the RT-PCR reads, yielding one entry per CDR3 protein. The sample yields 150,000 to 200,000 distinct CDR3 sequences, 24% seen once. The CDR3 sequence is 17 residues long. The junction had 11 bases not matched to a gene; V was cut back by 5 bases and J by 0 bases. Specimen: blood, either unsorted or a sorted T cell fraction (not recorded which). This chain joins TRBV12-3 or TRBV12-4 and TRBJ1-1; 8 bases are a match to TRBD1. The receptor was isolated from a human donor who was either an allogeneic HSCT recipient or a stem cell or donor lymphocyte infusion donor (not recorded which). It is not recorded whose cells these are; they may come from a transplant donor. The CDR3 sequence: CASSPRDRRYLNTEAFF. The CDR3 region has the DNA TGTGCCAGCAGTCCCCGGGACAGGCGTTATTTGAACACTGAAGCTTTCTTT.